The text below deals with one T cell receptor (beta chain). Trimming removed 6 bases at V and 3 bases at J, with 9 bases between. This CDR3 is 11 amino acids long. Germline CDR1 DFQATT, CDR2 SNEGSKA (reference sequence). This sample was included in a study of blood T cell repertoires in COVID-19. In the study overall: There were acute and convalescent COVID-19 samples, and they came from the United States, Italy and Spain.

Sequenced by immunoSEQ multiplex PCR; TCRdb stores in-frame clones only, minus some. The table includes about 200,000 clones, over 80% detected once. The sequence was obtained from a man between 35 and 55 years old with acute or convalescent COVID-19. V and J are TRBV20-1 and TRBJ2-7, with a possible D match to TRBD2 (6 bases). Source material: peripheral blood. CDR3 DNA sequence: TGCAGTGCAGGCGGGATCTACGAGCAGTACTTC. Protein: CSAGGIYEQYF.